The T cell receptor (beta chain) described here comes from a study of beta chain features in type 1 diabetes (dated by TCRdb to 2016 to 2019). Turning to the overall study: No differences in mean age, gender distribution, total cell number or subset yield were found between patients and healthy donors. A total of approximately 100 million sorted cells were examined across all samples, and the number of cells per subset was strongly correlated with RNA yield. In the study, TCRB repertoires of sorted circulating CD4+ T cell subsets from recently diagnosed type 1 diabetes patients were compared with those of matched healthy donors. Whereas all 28 donors provided naive and central memory subsets, regulatory and stem cell-like memory subsets were isolated from just 8 patients and about 8 healthy donors. Results and caveats for the whole study, not just this receptor: In all four CD4+ subsets, TCRB CDR3 length was moderately but significantly shorter in type 1 diabetes patients. Shorter templates might be favored by PCR, yet because patient and control samples were amplified and corrected together, any such skew would affect both groups equally. Patients with type 1 diabetes made fewer insertions and deleted more nucleotides at VDJ recombination sites, implying thymic rearrangement abnormalities. Only small numbers of individuals were included in the HLA sub-analyses, which left unresolved whether HLA type had any influence on TCRB rearrangement. Naive, central memory and regulatory TCRB repertoires appeared to be more alike among patients than among healthy donors. Because cDNA was sequenced instead of genomic DNA, highly expressing activated cells could be over-represented, though the groups showed no difference in activation or CD3 levels.

The entire isolated RNA was reverse transcribed using the High Capacity cDNA Reverse Transcription Kit, and thus expressed TCRB transcripts were sequenced. Deep immunoSEQ sequencing was performed on naive, central memory and regulatory T cell samples, with an average of roughly 3.3 million total reads per sample. After sorted cells were lysed in RLT buffer, RNA was extracted with DNase-treated RNeasy Micro or Mini kits, with the choice depending on cell number. Each cell subset was processed separately to prevent cross-contamination, with patient and healthy donor samples processed together. Using the immunoSEQ multiplex PCR, TCRB sequences were amplified from cDNA into 87-bp fragments spanning the CDR3 region. Amplicons were sequenced on the Illumina HiSeq platform. From the authors' description of their analysis: PCR bias was corrected computationally using synthetic template baselines, and reads within Hamming distance 2 were collapsed, with unmergeable singletons discarded. By aligning reads against IMGT, V, D and J genes, CDR3 length, and insertions or deletions at six rearrangement sites were assigned. Within each subset, clonotype counts were normalized to sorted cell number, and only after that were true diversity and Gini coefficients computed with the tcR R package. Repertoire sharing was quantified using the overlap coefficient calculated on TCRB nucleotide sequences. As a proxy for the pre-selection repertoire, out-of-frame TCRB sequences from naive cells were analyzed. TCRdb obtained this table from immuneACCESS and retained in-frame rearrangements with V and J assigned. These tables miss some clones; where compared with another copy, unresolved V genes account for less than half of the shortfall, and the remainder is unexplained. V, J and clone size are taken as reported in that table, and D and trimming were inferred from the DNA itself. The sample yields about 410,000 clones; roughly 14% were counted once. The ten top clones hold roughly 0.036% of the sample.

The CDR1 and CDR2 encoded by the germline V gene are SGHTA and FQGNSA. V loses 2 bases, J loses 2 bases, and the germline ends lie 9 bases apart. The CDR3 starts with the cysteine, ends with the phenylalanine, and has 15 residues. Here the CDR3 DNA is all that survives: 45 bases in frame from base 1. Each donor gave one peripheral blood draw, roughly 0.11 L on average, collected into heparinised tubes. Naive, central memory, regulatory and stem cell-like memory CD4+ T cells were sorted on a BD FACSAria II using a panel including CD45RO, CCR7, CD25, CD127, CD95 and CD27. Every sorted population had a purity above 95%. PBMCs were isolated immediately by Lymphoprep density gradient centrifugation and stained directly without culture. Samples were stained and sorted in pairs, with one healthy donor and one patient per experiment, so that batch effects were minimized. There are a few counts of this clone. Its specific antigen is unknown. Base qualities are not recorded, but no much larger clone differs from it by a single base.

The receptor comes from a man aged 30 to 45 in good health. Sequencing used naive CD4+ T cells from blood. The cell subset or site label for this specimen denotes: true naive CD4+ T cells. The rearranged chain carries TRBV7-2 and TRBJ2-2, with no confidently assigned D gene. The bases are TGTGCCAGCAGCTTACAAGGAGACAACACCGGGGAGCTGTTTTTT. Translated, this is CASSLQGDNTGELFF.